This T cell receptor (beta chain) was captured in a study of esophageal squamous cell carcinoma under preoperative chemotherapy. Noted time point: after preoperative PTX-NDP chemotherapy. Germline V gene sequence: CDR1 SGHVS, CDR2 FQNEAQ. The V segment lost 1 base and the J segment 4 bases; nucleotides outside the gene matches: 16. This CDR3 comprises 19 residues. TCRdb reprocessed the PCR reads via MiXCR and lists one record per CDR3 protein. The sample lists around 19,000 distinct CDR3 sequences; around 46% were seen once. The sample was gathered from a patient given preoperative chemotherapy. The source of this sequence is a human donor with esophageal squamous cell carcinoma. The donor label of this sample is uncertain. V usage is TRBV7-8 and J usage is TRBJ2-4, with 7 nucleotides matching TRBD1. The DNA for the CDR3 is TGTGCCAGCAGCTTAGTGGGTTTCAATCAGGGGGTGAAGAAAAACATTCAGTACTTC. Translation: CASSLVGFNQGVKKNIQYF.